This T cell receptor (beta chain) was identified in a study of blood T cell repertoires in COVID-19. Across the whole study: Both acute and convalescent COVID-19 samples were obtained from the United States, Italy and Spain. T cells, B-cell-depleted T cells, or PBMCs supplied cDNA or gDNA.

In germline, CDR1 is SGHDT, CDR2 YYEEEE. Trimming at V came to 3 bases and at J to 5 bases, leaving 5 bases not matched to a gene. The CDR3 loop spans 14 amino acids. Per the original data handling: How many nucleated cells were present was estimated from reference gene primer amplification. Here immunoSEQ multiplex PCR was the method, and the copy in TCRdb shows in-frame clones only, minus some. The V and J calls and the clone size are those of that table, but D and trimming were determined from the DNA. The sample records 120,000 to 150,000 clones, about 87% being singletons. This clonotype originated in a human donor in a cohort sampled during active COVID-19. This sequence joins TRBV5-6 and TRBJ1-5; 7 nucleotides match TRBD1. The specimen was peripheral blood. CDR3 region: CASSSGQWDQPQHF. CDR3 DNA sequence: TGTGCCAGCAGCTCGGGACAGTGGGATCAGCCCCAGCATTTT.